Detailed here is one T cell receptor (beta chain). Its antigen remains unknown. This entry belongs to a study of cytomegalovirus exposure and HLA in healthy donors. Study in general: Some 85 million unique TCRs, all from HLA-typed donors, were included in an early release of the data. General study findings and limits: Researchers reported that a few CMV-associated chains were confirmed in vitro as CMV antigen-specific.

The length of the CDR3 is 13 residues. Trimming left V 5 bases short and J 4 bases short, with 11 bases between. CDR1 and CDR2 from the germline V gene are MNHEY and SMNVEV (reference sequence). The PCR was carried out with 60 Vbeta primers and 13 Jbeta primers. This table comes from immunoSEQ multiplex PCR, and its TCRdb copy is limited to in-frame clones, with some not included. The sample lists tens of thousands of clones; 70% were seen once. The TCR comes from a woman in her fifties or sixties in good health and CMV-seropositive. What was sequenced was PBMCs. The chain has TRBV27 and TRBJ2-5; D is unresolved. The CDR3 protein is CASSPGLRETQYF. The DNA of the CDR3 is TGTGCCAGCAGTCCCGGTTTACGAGAGACCCAGTACTTC.